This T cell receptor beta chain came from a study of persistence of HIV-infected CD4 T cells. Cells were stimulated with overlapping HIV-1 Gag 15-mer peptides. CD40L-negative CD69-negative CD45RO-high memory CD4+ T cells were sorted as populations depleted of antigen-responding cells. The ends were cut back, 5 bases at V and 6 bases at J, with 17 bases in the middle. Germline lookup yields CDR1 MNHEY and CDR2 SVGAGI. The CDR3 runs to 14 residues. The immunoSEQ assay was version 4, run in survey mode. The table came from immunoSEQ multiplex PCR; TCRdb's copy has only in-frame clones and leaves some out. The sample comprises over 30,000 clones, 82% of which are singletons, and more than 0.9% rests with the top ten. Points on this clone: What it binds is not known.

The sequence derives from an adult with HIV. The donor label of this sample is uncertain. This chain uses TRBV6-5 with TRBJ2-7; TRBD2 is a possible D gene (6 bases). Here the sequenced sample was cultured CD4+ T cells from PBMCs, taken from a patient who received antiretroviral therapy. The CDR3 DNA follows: TGTGCCAGCAGTACCGGCGCAGTTAGCGGCGAGCAGTACTTC. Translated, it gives CASSTGAVSGEQYF.